The 28 T cell receptor beta chains in this list originate from one sample, sequenced in a study of T cells in localized non-small cell lung cancer. This table comes from immunoSEQ multiplex PCR, and its TCRdb copy is limited to in-frame clones, with some not included. The sample lists about 130,000 clones; more than 80% were seen once. The sequenced sample was peripheral blood, obtained before any cancer treatment. The receptors here all came from a female donor over 55 with stage I lung adenocarcinoma.

This chain joins TRBV5-1 and TRBJ1-3; D is undetermined. The germline V and J ends were trimmed by 0 bases and 0 bases, with 7 bases remaining between them. The CDR3 length is 15 residues. The germline gives CDR1 SGHRS, CDR2 YFSETQ. The chain's CDR3 is CASSLEAISGNTIYF. In DNA form, the CDR3 reads TGCGCCAGCAGCTTGGAGGCGATCTCTGGAAACACCATATATTTT.

The chain is built from TRBV18 and TRBJ1-1; D not certain. Germline values: CDR1 KGHSH, CDR2 LQKENI. The V and J ends lost 1 base and 11 bases respectively, with 8 bases between them. The CDR3 runs 11 residues. The CDR3 DNA follows: TGTGCCAGCTCACCACGAGACGCGGCTTTCTTT. This gives the protein CASSPRDAAFF.

The CDR3 loop reads CASKVVGGRETQYF. Here the CDR3 DNA reads TGTGCCAGCAAAGTGGTTGGGGGCAGAGAGACCCAGTACTTC. The chain carries TRBV6-5 and TRBJ2-5, with D perhaps TRBD1 (6 bases). The length of the CDR3 is 14 residues. Germline V lookup: CDR1 MNHEY, CDR2 SVGAGI. Trimming left V 7 bases short and J 4 bases short, with 16 bases between.

The CDR3 coding sequence is TGTGCCAGCAGACCCGTGGGGGATCCCTCCTACGAGCAGTACTTC. Translating gives CASRPVGDPSYEQYF. The rearrangement links TRBV5-8 to TRBJ2-7, with D tentatively TRBD1 or TRBD2 (5 bases each). The CDR3 has 15 residues. CDR1 is SGHTS, CDR2 YDEGEE, per germline. The ends were cut back, 5 bases at V and 0 bases at J, with 15 bases in the middle.

The table lists this clone with a count of one. The V gene is TRBV28, the J gene TRBJ1-1; the D is unclear. The germline V gene has CDR1 MDHEN and CDR2 SYDVKM. The CDR3 is 16 amino acids. Trimming left V 4 bases short and J 0 bases short, with 15 bases between. The CDR3 protein is CASSSPPRDLNTEAFF. The DNA for the CDR3 is TGTGCCAGCAGTTCCCCACCCCGTGACCTGAACACTGAAGCTTTCTTT.

This chain connects TRBV4-1 to TRBJ2-3, with 9 positions matching TRBD2. The germline V gene has CDR1 MGHRA and CDR2 YSYEKL. CDR3 length equals 13 residues. The V segment lost 4 bases and the J segment 5 bases; nucleotides outside the gene matches: 1. CDR3 region: CASSLREGDTQYF. CDR3 DNA: TGCGCCAGCAGCCTGCGGGAGGGAGATACGCAGTATTTT.

The rearrangement uses TRBV9 and TRBJ2-1; D uncertain. The V and J ends lost 2 bases and 6 bases respectively, with 12 bases between them. This CDR3 has 14 residues. Germline CDR1 and CDR2: SGDLS and YYNGEE. CDR3 sequence (DNA): TGTGCCAGCAGCGTGACCGCTACCATCAATGAGCAGTTCTTC. It codes for CASSVTATINEQFF.

V gene TRBV15 combines with J gene TRBJ2-1, with D perhaps TRBD2 (5 bases). Germline V lookup: CDR1 LNHNV, CDR2 YYDKDF (reference sequence). The CDR3 is 17 residues long. V lost 0 bases, J lost 6 bases, and 18 bases lay in between. The CDR3 DNA follows: TGTGCCACCAGCAGAGATCTTCGAGGGAGTAGGGCCAATGAGCAGTTCTTC. Translated, it gives CATSRDLRGSRANEQFF.

The rearrangement joins TRBV11-3 to TRBJ2-2; D not certain. Germline CDR1 SGHNT, CDR2 YENEEA. Trimming pared 2 bases from V and 5 bases from J, leaving 12 bases between. The CDR3 covers 15 residues. The CDR3 sequence is CASSLRTANTGELFF. Here the CDR3 DNA reads TGTGCCAGCAGCTTAAGAACTGCAAATACCGGGGAGCTGTTTTTT.

The V call is TRBV4-1, the J call TRBJ2-4, with D unresolved. The CDR3 is made up of 16 amino acids. Deletions cut 1 base from V and 3 bases from J, with 13 bases between. Germline V CDR1 and CDR2: MGHRA, YSYEKL. CDR3: CASSQGLILGKNIQYF. CDR3 DNA: TGCGCCAGCAGCCAAGGCCTCATCCTGGGCAAAAACATTCAGTACTTC.

The chain has TRBV28 and TRBJ1-5, with 7 bases identical to TRBD1. V trimming: 6 bases; J trimming: 3 bases; junction bases outside the gene matches: 5. CDR1 and CDR2 (germline): MDHEN, SYDVKM. CDR3 length equals 14 residues. Written as DNA, the CDR3 is TGTGCCAGCAGCCTGGGACAGTACAATCAGCCCCAGCATTTT. Its translation: CASSLGQYNQPQHF.

The chain links TRBV7-9 to TRBJ1-1, with no clear D. Germline assignment: CDR1 SEHNR and CDR2 FQNEAQ (reference sequence). Trimming pared 1 base from V and 2 bases from J, leaving 8 bases between. This CDR3 has 14 amino acids. As DNA, the CDR3 is TGTGCCAGCAGCTTAGGGGGATCCAACACTGAAGCTTTCTTT. Translated, it gives CASSLGGSNTEAFF. Variable domain in full (rest from reference TRBV7-9 and TRBJ1-1): DTGVSQNPRHKITKRGQNVTFRCDPISEHNRLYWYRQTLGQGPEFLTYFQNEAQLEKSRLLSDRFSAERPKGSFSTLEIQRTEQGDSAMYLCASSLGGSNTEAFFGQGTRLTVV.

This clone was detected once. V gene TRBV5-6 combines with J gene TRBJ2-2, with 7 nucleotides matching TRBD2. The CDR3 covers 15 residues. CDR1 is SGHDT, CDR2 YYEEEE, per germline. V dropped 4 bases and J dropped 4; count of bases not matched to a gene: 7. This CDR3 reads CASSASGLATGELFF. CDR3 in DNA: TGTGCCAGCAGCGCTAGCGGCCTGGCCACCGGGGAGCTGTTTTTT. The whole variable domain, remainder taken from reference TRBV5-6 and TRBJ2-2, is DAGVTQSPTHLIKTRGQQVTLRCSPKSGHDTVSWYQQALGQGPQFIFQYYEEEERQRGNFPDRFSGHQFPNYSSELNVNALLLGDSALYLCASSASGLATGELFFGEGSRLTVL.

The V call is TRBV2, the J call TRBJ1-2; 7 bases match TRBD1. V lost 5 bases and J lost 4; bases outside the gene matches: 4. The germline CDR1 and CDR2 sequences are SNHLY and FYNNEI. The CDR3 is 13 residues long. In DNA, the CDR3 is TGTGCCAGCAGTAGGGACAGAATCTATGGCTACACCTTC. Protein: CASSRDRIYGYTF.

A few counts support this clone. The chain carries TRBV2 and TRBJ1-2, with 7 bases fitting TRBD1. The CDR3 has 12 amino acids. Looked up from germline, CDR1 is SNHLY and CDR2 is FYNNEI. The J segment lost 4 bases and the V segment lost 4 bases, leaving 0 bases of the junction unmatched. DNA for the CDR3: TGTGCCAGCAGTGGGGACAGCTATGGCTACACCTTC. Its protein product is CASSGDSYGYTF.

The V gene is TRBV27, the J gene TRBJ2-3, with 7 bases matching TRBD2. Per the germline V gene, CDR1 is MNHEY and CDR2 is SMNVEV (reference sequence). The CDR3 sequence is 19 residues long. Trimming cost V 2 bases and J 1 base; bases outside gene matches: 15. The chain's CDR3 is CASSLLGGSVTSGTDTQYF. The CDR3 DNA is TGTGCCAGCAGTTTACTAGGCGGGAGTGTGACGTCGGGCACAGATACGCAGTATTTT.

J is TRBJ2-2 and V is TRBV10-3, with 10 positions matching TRBD2. The J segment lost 0 bases and the V segment lost 6 bases, leaving 19 bases of the junction unmatched. CDR3 length: 21 amino acids. Germline V CDR1 and CDR2: ENHRY, SYGVKD. The CDR3 loop reads CAIRIKSSPSGRRPNTGELFF. The CDR3 DNA follows: TGTGCCATCAGGATAAAATCGAGTCCTAGCGGGAGAAGACCGAACACCGGGGAGCTGTTTTTT.

This chain links TRBV27 with TRBJ1-4; 7 bases are shared with TRBD1. The CDR3 runs 15 residues. V shed 5 bases, J shed 3 bases, and the junction held 6 bases outside the gene matches. Germline V gene sequence: CDR1 MNHEY, CDR2 SMNVEV (reference sequence). CDR3 sequence reads: CASSPQGVPNEKLFF. CDR3 DNA: TGTGCCAGCAGTCCCCAGGGGGTGCCTAATGAAAAACTGTTTTTT.

The chain uses TRBV7-2 and TRBJ2-3; D not resolved. Germline CDR1 reads SGHTA; CDR2 reads FQGNSA. With 5 bases removed from V and 2 bases from J, the gap between germline ends came to 11 bases. CDR3 length: 14 amino acids. In nucleotides, the CDR3 is TGTGCCAGCAGCCCAGGACGACACACAGATACGCAGTATTTT. Amino acids: CASSPGRHTDTQYF.

This clone occurred once. This sequence joins TRBV7-2 and TRBJ2-7, with 13 bases lining up with TRBD2. The J segment lost 4 bases and the V segment lost 2 bases, leaving 5 bases of the junction unmatched. This CDR3 comprises 16 residues. Germline lookup yields CDR1 SGHTA and CDR2 FQGNSA. Written as DNA, the CDR3 is TGTGCCAGCAGCTTATCGGGACTAGCGGGATCTTACGAGCAGTACTTC. Residues: CASSLSGLAGSYEQYF. The variable domain in full, with the rest retrieved from reference TRBV7-2 and TRBJ2-7, is GAGVSQSPSNKVTEKGKDVELRCDPISGHTALYWYRQSLGQGLEFLIYFQGNSAPDKSGLPSDRFSAERTGGSVSTLTIQRTQQEDSAVYLCASSLSGLAGSYEQYFGPGTRLTVT.

Only one count was recorded for this clone. The J gene is TRBJ2-2, the V gene TRBV29-1; possibly TRBD2 for D (6 bases). CDR1 and CDR2 (germline): SQVTM, ANQGSEA. With 2 bases removed from V and 5 bases from J, the gap between germline ends came to 12 bases. The CDR3 covers 14 residues. CDR3 residues: CSVELARGTGELFF. Written as DNA, the CDR3 is TGCAGCGTTGAACTAGCGAGGGGTACCGGGGAGCTGTTTTTT.

This clone came up a few times. The V call is TRBV19, the J call TRBJ1-2; D may be TRBD1 (6 bases). This CDR3 is built from 16 residues. Looked up from germline, CDR1 is LNHDA and CDR2 is SQIVND (reference sequence). V lost 3 bases and J lost 4, with 18 bases in between. The CDR3 sequence is CASSMVRGRGGYGYTF. The CDR3 DNA reads TGTGCCAGTAGTATGGTGCGGGGGCGCGGGGGCTATGGCTACACCTTC.

This clone is a singleton in its sample. This chain joins TRBV11-3 and TRBJ2-3; no definite D call. Trimming removed 4 bases at V and 4 bases at J, with 12 bases between. The CDR3 runs 14 residues. Germline V gene lookup returns CDR1 SGHNT and CDR2 YENEEA. The CDR3 nucleotides are TGTGCCAGCAGCTCCCCCTTAGAGGCAGATACGCAGTATTTT. Translated: CASSSPLEADTQYF.

The V gene is TRBV30, the J gene TRBJ2-1; D ambiguous. The CDR3 spans 13 residues. The V end was cut by 3 bases, the J end by 1 base, with 7 bases between. Germline V gene lookup returns CDR1 GTSNPN and CDR2 SVGIG (reference sequence). The CDR3 coding sequence is TGTGCCTGGAGCCCTCTATCCTACAATGAGCAGTTCTTC. Translation: CAWSPLSYNEQFF.

V and J are TRBV29-1 and TRBJ1-2; possibly TRBD1 for D (6 bases). Germline lookup yields CDR1 SQVTM and CDR2 ANQGSEA. V lost 3 bases and J lost 4, with 12 bases in between. CDR3 size: 13 residues. In nucleotides, the CDR3 is TGCAGCGTTGACAGGGGAGGAGGCTATGGCTACACCTTC. Translating gives CSVDRGGGYGYTF.

This rearrangement joins TRBV5-1 to TRBJ2-2; D uncertain. The CDR3 loop spans 14 amino acids. V was shortened by 1 base and J by 2 bases, with 6 bases between the two germline ends. The germline CDR1 and CDR2 sequences are SGHRS and YFSETQ. CDR3 protein: CASSLTANTGELFF. The CDR3 DNA follows: TGCGCCAGCAGCTTGACGGCAAACACCGGGGAGCTGTTTTTT.

This clone was picked up one time. CDR3 in amino acids: CATSRPGQGAREQYF. CDR3 bases: TGTGCCACCAGCAGACCGGGACAGGGGGCGAGGGAGCAGTACTTC. The rearrangement uses TRBV15 and TRBJ2-7; TRBD1 matches at 12 bases. Germline loops: CDR1 LNHNV, CDR2 YYDKDF (reference sequence). The V gene end was trimmed by 2 bases and the J gene end by 7 bases; junction bases not matched to a gene: 6. The CDR3 runs 15 residues. The whole variable domain, remainder taken from reference TRBV15 and TRBJ2-7, is DAMVIQNPRYQVTQFGKPVTLSCSQTLNHNVMYWYQQKSSQAPKLLFHYYDKDFNNEADTPDNFQSRRPNTSFCFLDIRSPGLGDTAMYLCATSRPGQGAREQYFGPGTRLTVT.

The chain recombines TRBV18 with TRBJ2-5; TRBD2 agrees at 7 bases. The CDR3 length is 14 residues. CDR1 is KGHSH, CDR2 LQKENI, per germline. V was pared by 1 base and J by 3 bases, with 2 bases of the junction left unmatched. The CDR3 sequence is CASSPRGGKETQYF. The CDR3 nucleotides read TGTGCCAGCTCACCACGGGGGGGGAAAGAGACCCAGTACTTC.